This T cell receptor beta chain originates from a study of PD-1 blockade in classical Hodgkin lymphoma. As to this clone: What it binds is not known.

Points from the study as a whole: According to reports, newly diagnosed patients had lower baseline TCR diversity than healthy donors, and relapsed/refractory patients had lower baseline TCR diversity still. Unlike CD8+ TCR diversity, which did not rise significantly by C4D1, CD4+ TCR diversity did.

Sequenced by immunoSEQ multiplex PCR; TCRdb stores in-frame clones only, minus some. Seen here are about 61,000 clones, approximately 90% observed once, and the top ten hold about 8.3%. Time point noted: cycle 4 day 1 (C4D1), after more than five weeks of nivolumab. Each patient's relapse followed autologous stem cell transplantation, and brentuximab vedotin exposure varied. V was shortened by 4 bases and J by 5 bases, with 13 bases between the two germline ends. The CDR3 is 13 residues long. Germline CDR1 is SGHRS and CDR2 is YFSETQ. This chain links TRBV5-1 with TRBJ2-7, with D tentatively TRBD1 (5 bases). The sequence was collected from a human donor with classical Hodgkin lymphoma. The sequences come from peripheral blood mononuclear cells (PBMCs), collected before the fourth cycle of nivolumab. The CDR3 spells CASSPVGRNEQYF. DNA for the CDR3: TGCGCCAGCAGCCCGGTGGGGCGTAACGAGCAGTACTTC.